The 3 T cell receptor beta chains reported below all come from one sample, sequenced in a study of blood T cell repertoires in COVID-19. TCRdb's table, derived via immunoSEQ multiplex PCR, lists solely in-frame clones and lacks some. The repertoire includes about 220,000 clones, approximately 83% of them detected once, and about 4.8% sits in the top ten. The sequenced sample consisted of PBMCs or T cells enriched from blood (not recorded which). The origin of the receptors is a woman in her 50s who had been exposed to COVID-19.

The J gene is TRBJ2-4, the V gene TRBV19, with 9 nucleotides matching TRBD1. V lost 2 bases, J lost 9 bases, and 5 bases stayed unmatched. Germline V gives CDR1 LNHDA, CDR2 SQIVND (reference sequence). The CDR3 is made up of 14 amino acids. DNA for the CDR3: TGTGCCAGTAGTATACCGGACAGGGGCTCCATTCAGTACTTC. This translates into CASSIPDRGSIQYF.

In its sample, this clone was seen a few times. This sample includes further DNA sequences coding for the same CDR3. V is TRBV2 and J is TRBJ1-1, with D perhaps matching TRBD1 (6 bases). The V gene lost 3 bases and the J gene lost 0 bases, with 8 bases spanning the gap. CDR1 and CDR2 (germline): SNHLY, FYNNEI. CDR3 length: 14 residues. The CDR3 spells CASSDQGLNTEAFF. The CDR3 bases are TGTGCCAGCAGTGATCAGGGGCTGAACACTGAAGCTTTCTTT. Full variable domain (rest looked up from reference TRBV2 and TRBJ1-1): EPEVTQTPSHQVTQMGQEVILRCVPISNHLYFYWYRQILGQKVEFLVSFYNNEISEKSEIFDDQFSVERPDGSNFTLKIRSTKLEDSAMYFCASSDQGLNTEAFFGQGTRLTVV.

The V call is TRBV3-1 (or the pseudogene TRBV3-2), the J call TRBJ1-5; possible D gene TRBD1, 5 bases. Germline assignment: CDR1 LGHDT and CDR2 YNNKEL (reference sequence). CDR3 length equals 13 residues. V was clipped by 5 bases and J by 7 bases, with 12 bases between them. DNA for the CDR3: TGTGCCAGCAGCGATCGGGGGGGGCAGCCCCAGCATTTT. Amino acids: CASSDRGGQPQHF.